Listed below are T cell receptor beta chains from one sample, sequenced in a study of CD8 T cells in Susac syndrome. TCRdb independently ran MiXCR on the immunoSEQ multiplex PCR reads; one entry per CDR3 protein. The profile shows roughly 200,000 distinct CDR3 sequences, just under 95% of them singletons. The sample taken for sequencing was CD4+ T cells from PBMCs. All receptors derive from a human donor with Susac syndrome. The CDR3 runs from the conserved cysteine through the conserved F or W. Fields, in order: V gene, clone size, D gene, J gene, CDR3 protein, CDR3 DNA. The D gene is left open where the match is weak. Not every row has a clone size; where given, it reads once, few, many or a size class.

V gene: TRBV3-1
clone size: .
D gene: TRBD1
J gene: TRBJ2-3
CDR3 protein: CASSQEDRGQDTQYF
CDR3 DNA: TGTGCCAGCAGCCAAGAGGACAGGGGCCAAGATACGCAGTATTTT

V gene: TRBV6-6
clone size: .
D gene: TRBD2
J gene: TRBJ2-7
CDR3 protein: CASRDSGRSGEQYF
CDR3 DNA: TGTGCCAGCAGGGATAGCGGGAGGAGTGGGGAGCAGTACTTC

V gene: TRBV5-1
clone size: .
D gene: .
J gene: TRBJ2-5
CDR3 protein: CASSWGTSQETQYF
CDR3 DNA: TGCGCCAGCAGCTGGGGGACATCACAAGAGACCCAGTACTTC

V gene: TRBV7-9
clone size: .
D gene: TRBD2
J gene: TRBJ2-3
CDR3 protein: CASSLSALAGPTSTDTQYF
CDR3 DNA: TGTGCCAGCAGCTTATCGGCCCTAGCGGGGCCTACTAGCACAGATACGCAGTATTTT

V gene: TRBV10-3
clone size: .
D gene: .
J gene: TRBJ1-2
CDR3 protein: CAIRGTSNYGYTF
CDR3 DNA: TGTGCCATCAGGGGGACCTCTAACTATGGCTACACCTTC

V gene: TRBV29-1
clone size: .
D gene: TRBD1
J gene: TRBJ1-1
CDR3 protein: CSVHRGRTEAFF
CDR3 DNA: TGCAGCGTGCACAGGGGGAGGACTGAAGCTTTCTTT

V gene: TRBV20-1
clone size: .
D gene: TRBD1
J gene: TRBJ1-2
CDR3 protein: CSARETGNYGYTF
CDR3 DNA: TGCAGTGCTAGGGAGACAGGGAACTATGGCTACACCTTC

V gene: TRBV3-1
clone size: .
D gene: .
J gene: TRBJ2-7
CDR3 protein: CASSQVSSYEQYF
CDR3 DNA: TGTGCCAGCAGCCAAGTCAGCTCCTACGAGCAGTACTTC

V gene: TRBV11-2
clone size: .
D gene: TRBD2
J gene: TRBJ2-3
CDR3 protein: CASSPGLAGAVLYTDTQYF
CDR3 DNA: TGTGCCAGCAGCCCGGGACTAGCGGGAGCCGTACTTTATACAGATACGCAGTATTTT

V gene: TRBV27
clone size: .
D gene: TRBD2
J gene: TRBJ2-2
CDR3 protein: CASSLSSGVTGELFF
CDR3 DNA: TGTGCCAGCAGTTTATCTAGCGGGGTTACCGGGGAGCTGTTTTTT

V gene: TRBV29-1
clone size: .
D gene: TRBD1
J gene: TRBJ2-5
CDR3 protein: CSARRGQGETQYF
CDR3 DNA: TGCAGCGCCCGCAGAGGACAGGGGGAGACCCAGTACTTC

V gene: TRBV30
clone size: few
D gene: .
J gene: TRBJ2-1
CDR3 protein: CAWSRGSSYNEQFF
CDR3 DNA: TGTGCCTGGAGTAGGGGGAGCTCCTACAATGAGCAGTTCTTC

V gene: TRBV4-3
clone size: .
D gene: .
J gene: TRBJ1-5
CDR3 protein: CASSQDRAYSNQPQHF
CDR3 DNA: TGCGCCAGCAGCCAAGATAGGGCGTATAGCAATCAGCCCCAGCATTTT

V gene: TRBV12-3/TRBV12-4
clone size: .
D gene: .
J gene: TRBJ2-3
CDR3 protein: CASSTGGTDTQYF
CDR3 DNA: TGTGCCAGCAGCACCGGGGGCACAGATACGCAGTATTTT

V gene: TRBV27
clone size: .
D gene: .
J gene: TRBJ2-2
CDR3 protein: CASSPPSTGELFF
CDR3 DNA: TGTGCCAGCAGTCCGCCATCCACCGGGGAGCTGTTTTTT

V gene: TRBV30
clone size: .
D gene: .
J gene: TRBJ2-1
CDR3 protein: CAWSVKLKQFF
CDR3 DNA: TGTGCCTGGAGTGTGAAGCTTAAGCAGTTCTTC

V gene: TRBV29-1
clone size: .
D gene: .
J gene: TRBJ2-4
CDR3 protein: CSVERVSAGSVKNIQYF
CDR3 DNA: TGCAGCGTTGAAAGGGTTAGCGCAGGGTCGGTCAAAAACATTCAGTACTTC

V gene: TRBV29-1
clone size: .
D gene: .
J gene: TRBJ1-1
CDR3 protein: CSVGLGTEAFF
CDR3 DNA: TGCAGCGTGGGGCTTGGGACTGAAGCTTTCTTT

V gene: TRBV5-1
clone size: .
D gene: TRBD1
J gene: TRBJ1-4
CDR3 protein: CASSLRDSHEKLFF
CDR3 DNA: TGCGCCAGCAGCTTGAGGGACAGTCATGAAAAACTGTTTTTT

V gene: TRBV18
clone size: .
D gene: .
J gene: TRBJ2-2
CDR3 protein: CASSPRTGELFF
CDR3 DNA: TGTGCCAGCTCACCTCGTACCGGGGAGCTGTTTTTT

V gene: TRBV20-1
clone size: .
D gene: .
J gene: TRBJ1-1
CDR3 protein: CSPMGRQNTEAFF
CDR3 DNA: TGCAGTCCCATGGGGAGGCAGAACACTGAAGCTTTCTTT

V gene: TRBV2
clone size: .
D gene: .
J gene: TRBJ1-2
CDR3 protein: CASSKQGDYGYTF
CDR3 DNA: TGTGCCAGCAGTAAACAGGGAGACTATGGCTACACCTTC

V gene: TRBV9
clone size: .
D gene: .
J gene: TRBJ2-2
CDR3 protein: CASSVAGELFF
CDR3 DNA: TGTGCCAGCAGCGTAGCCGGGGAGCTGTTTTTT

V gene: TRBV30
clone size: .
D gene: TRBD1
J gene: TRBJ1-4
CDR3 protein: CAWRGTGGAGGKGELFF
CDR3 DNA: TGTGCCTGGAGGGGAACAGGGGGCGCCGGGGGAAAGGGGGAACTGTTTTTT